This TCR beta chain is from a study of T cells after yellow fever vaccination. From the 5' RACE reads, TCRdb called clonotypes with MiXCR, one entry per CDR3 protein. The repertoire includes under 700,000 distinct CDR3 sequences, less than 20% of them detected once, and 15% to 20% sits in the top ten. Source: PBMCs, taken around 5 days after the first yellow fever vaccination. This receptor was obtained from a man aged 18 to 29 who received the YFV17D yellow fever vaccine.

In DNA, the CDR3 is TGTGCCAGCAGCCCTCGGTCCCGGGAAGCAGATACGCAGTATTTT. Its protein product is CASSPRSREADTQYF. V usage is TRBV6-1 and J usage is TRBJ2-3; possibly TRBD2 for D (5 bases). V shed 6 bases and J shed 4 bases, with 17 bases lying between them. The CDR3 runs 15 residues. CDR1 and CDR2 (germline): MNHNS, SASEGT.